Sequencing of this T cell receptor (beta chain) was carried out in a study of blood T cells in healthy people across ages. The overall study: About one barcoded TCR beta cDNA was captured per two T cells. Notes on the study in general: Higher diversity and more naive CD4+ cells were features of long-lived donors, compared to aged donors. TCR beta diversity, measured per million T cells, fell in a roughly linear way with age.

This CDR3 comprises 15 residues. Germline V gives CDR1 DFQATT, CDR2 SNEGSKA (reference sequence). V shed 6 bases, J shed 7 bases, and the junction held 10 bases outside the gene matches. The authors ran a second PCR of 7 to 11 cycles using a sample-barcoded 5' primer and a J-beta primer mix. TCRdb analysed the 5' RACE reads with MiXCR anew, one entry per CDR3 protein. The sample lists about 670,000 distinct CDR3 sequences; 40% to 45% were seen once. A remark on this clonotype: The antigen is unknown.

The genes are TRBV20-1 and TRBJ2-1, with 12 bases identical to TRBD2. Sequenced input: blood. The sequence was collected from a man at least 80 years old in good health. This CDR3 reads CSALVSGTSGNEQFF. CDR3 sequence (DNA): TGCAGTGCCCTGGTGTCCGGGACTAGCGGGAATGAGCAGTTCTTC.